The source of this TCR beta chain is a study of T cell repertoires in cytomegalovirus infection. Study context: CMV infection and matching HLA type were both indicated by public TCR beta signatures.

Study results and caveats: HLA-C-restricted, CMV-specific TCR beta clonotypes were dominant ex vivo.

With respect to this clonotype: The antigen is not known.

TCRdb itself ran the reads through MiXCR, one entry per CDR3 protein. The profile shows roughly 180,000 distinct CDR3 sequences, roughly 21% of them singletons. There are 13 residues in the CDR3. The V gene's germline CDR1 is SGDLS and CDR2 YYNGEE. V lost 5 bases, J lost 1 base, and 9 bases lay in between. V and J are TRBV9 and TRBJ1-1; D is undetermined. Sample: CD8+ T cells from cultured PBMCs, taken from culture after CMV antigen stimulation. This TCR derives from a human donor in good health (CMV status not recorded). Some clones in this sample may be carry-over from other donors' samples. CDR3 loop: CASSVSQNTEAFF. The CDR3 DNA sequence: TGTGCCAGCAGTGTAAGTCAGAACACTGAAGCTTTCTTT. The whole variable domain, remainder taken from reference TRBV9 and TRBJ1-1, is DSGVTQTPKHLITATGQRVTLRCSPRSGDLSVYWYQQSLDQGLQFLIQYYNGEERAKGNILERFSAQQFPDLHSELNLSSLELGDSALYFCASSVSQNTEAFFGQGTRLTVV.